This T cell receptor (beta chain) was found in a study of tumour-infiltrating T cells in Burkitt lymphoma (dated by TCRdb to about 2020). The study in broad terms: When TCR repertoire data were correlated with clinical outcome, productive clonality turned out to predict both overall and progression-free survival, independent of established prognosticators, age at diagnosis among them.

This clone was picked up a small number of times. Its antigen target is currently unknown. Base qualities are missing; no much larger clone stands one base away. Trimming removed 2 bases from V and 2 bases from J, leaving 9 bases between the germline ends. CDR1 and CDR2 are drawn from the germline V gene (reference sequence): SEHNR, FQNEAQ. Measured from the cysteine to the phenylalanine, the CDR3 is 15 residues long. The retained sequence is limited to the CDR3, 45 bases, with the frame set at the first base. The library was prepared using the immunoSEQ multiplex PCR assay. As stored in TCRdb, this immuneACCESS dataset retains in-frame rearrangements with V and J assigned. A fraction of the clones does not appear; measured against another copy, unresolved V genes explain less than half of the discrepancy, and the remainder lacks a known reason. This sample has roughly 13,000 clones in its table, and more than 60% of those were observed once. Approximately 7% of the sample goes to the ten largest clones.

This chain is built from TRBV7-9 and TRBJ2-2, with the D gene not confidently named. Source material: tumor tissue. This receptor was identified in a human donor with diffuse large B-cell lymphoma. The CDR3 amino acid sequence is: CASSLLLRNTGELFF. The sequence in DNA is TGTGCCAGCAGCTTACTCTTACGTAACACCGGGGAGCTGTTTTTT.